This T cell receptor beta chain derives from a study of radiotherapy plus CTLA-4 blockade in lung cancer. Overall study findings and caveats: The study found tumor-derived TCR clones expanded in blood after radiotherapy plus ipilimumab. The authors reported that early blood T cell clone dynamics, with interferon-beta, best predicted response.

V lost 8 bases and J lost 0; bases outside the gene matches: 2. There are 13 residues in the CDR3. The germline V gene has CDR1 SNHLY and CDR2 FYNNEI. Sequencing used immunoSEQ multiplex PCR; TCRdb keeps in-frame clones, though not all of them. The table has over 100,000 clones, about four fifths seen once. On this clone itself: Its antigen is currently unknown.

Each patient with chemo-refractory metastatic non-small-cell lung cancer was treated with focal radiation plus CTLA-4 blockade using ipilimumab. This chain uses TRBV2 with TRBJ1-1; 8 bases agree with TRBD1. This TCR came from a human donor with non-small cell lung cancer that progressed on radiotherapy plus ipilimumab. Some clones in this sample may be carry-over from other donors' samples. The starting material was peripheral blood, obtained from a patient treated with radiotherapy plus ipilimumab. In DNA, the CDR3 is TGTGCCAGCCGGACAGGGCTGAACACTGAAGCTTTCTTT. This translates into CASRTGLNTEAFF.